This T cell receptor beta chain was documented in a study of blood T cells in healthy people across ages. General study results and limits: The long-lived group displayed more naive CD4+ cells, plus higher diversity, than the aged donors did. While age rose, TCR beta diversity per million T cells dropped in a roughly linear way.

A note on this clonotype: The antigen remains unidentified.

A second PCR of about 7 to 12 cycles used a sample-barcoded 5' primer and a J-beta primer mix. TCRdb itself ran the 5' RACE reads through MiXCR, one entry per CDR3 protein. The sample lists about 1,500,000 distinct CDR3 sequences; over 25% were seen once. Germline-derived CDR1 and CDR2 are SGHRS and YFSETQ. V was clipped by 4 bases and J by 7 bases, with 17 bases between them. This CDR3 region has 14 residues. The chain joins TRBV5-1 to TRBJ1-1; D is unclear. This TCR derives from a woman aged 30 to 39 in good health. The specimen sequenced was blood. This CDR3 reads CASSVGVGSSEAFF. The CDR3 nucleotides are TGCGCCAGCAGCGTCGGGGTCGGGAGCAGTGAAGCTTTCTTT.